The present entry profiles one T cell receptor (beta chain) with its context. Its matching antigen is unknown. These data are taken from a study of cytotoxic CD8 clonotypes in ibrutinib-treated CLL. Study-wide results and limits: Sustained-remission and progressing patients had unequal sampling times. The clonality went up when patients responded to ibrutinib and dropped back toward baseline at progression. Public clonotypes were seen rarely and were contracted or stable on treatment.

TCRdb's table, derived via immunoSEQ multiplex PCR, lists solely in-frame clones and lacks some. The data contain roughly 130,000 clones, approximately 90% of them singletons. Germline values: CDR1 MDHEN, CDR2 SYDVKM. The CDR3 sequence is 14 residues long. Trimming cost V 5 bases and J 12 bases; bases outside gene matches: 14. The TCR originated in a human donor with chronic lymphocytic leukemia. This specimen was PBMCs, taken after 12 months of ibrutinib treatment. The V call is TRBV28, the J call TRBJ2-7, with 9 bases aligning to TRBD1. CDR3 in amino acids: CASSPPGTGSAVYF. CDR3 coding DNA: TGTGCCAGCAGTCCCCCCGGGACAGGGTCGGCGGTGTACTTC.